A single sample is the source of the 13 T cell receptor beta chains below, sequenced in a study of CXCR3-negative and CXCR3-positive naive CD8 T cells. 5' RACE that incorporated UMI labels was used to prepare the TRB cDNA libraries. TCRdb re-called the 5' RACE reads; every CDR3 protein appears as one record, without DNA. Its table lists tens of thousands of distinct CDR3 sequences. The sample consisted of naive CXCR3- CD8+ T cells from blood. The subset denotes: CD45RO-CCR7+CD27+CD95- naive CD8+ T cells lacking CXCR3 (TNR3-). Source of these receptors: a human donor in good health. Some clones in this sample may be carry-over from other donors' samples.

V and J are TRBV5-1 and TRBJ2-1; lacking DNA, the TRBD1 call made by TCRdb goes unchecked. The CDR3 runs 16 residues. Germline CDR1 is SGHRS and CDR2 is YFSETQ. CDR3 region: CASVGGGALNYNEQFF.

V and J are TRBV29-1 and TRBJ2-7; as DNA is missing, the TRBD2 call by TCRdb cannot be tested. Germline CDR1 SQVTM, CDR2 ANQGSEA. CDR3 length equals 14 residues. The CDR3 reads CSVEGARATHEQYF.

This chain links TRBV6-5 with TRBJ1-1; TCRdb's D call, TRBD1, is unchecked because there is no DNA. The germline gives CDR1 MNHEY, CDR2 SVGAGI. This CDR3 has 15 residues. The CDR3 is CASSYSPGGGTEAFF.

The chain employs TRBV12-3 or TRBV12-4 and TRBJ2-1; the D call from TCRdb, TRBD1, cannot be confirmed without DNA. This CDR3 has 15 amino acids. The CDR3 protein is CASSLPRQGDNEQFF.

CDR3 loop: CASSFGVYEQYF. The rearrangement uses TRBV5-4 and TRBJ2-7. The germline CDR1 and CDR2 sequences are SGHNT and YYREEE (reference sequence). This CDR3 comprises 12 residues.

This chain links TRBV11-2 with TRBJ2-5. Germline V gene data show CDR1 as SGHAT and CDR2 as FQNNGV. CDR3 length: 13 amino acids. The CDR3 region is CASSLAAAETQYF.

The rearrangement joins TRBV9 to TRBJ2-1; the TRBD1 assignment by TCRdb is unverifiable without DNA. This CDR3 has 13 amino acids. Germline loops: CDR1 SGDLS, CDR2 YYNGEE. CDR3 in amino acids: CASSPGAGDEQFF.

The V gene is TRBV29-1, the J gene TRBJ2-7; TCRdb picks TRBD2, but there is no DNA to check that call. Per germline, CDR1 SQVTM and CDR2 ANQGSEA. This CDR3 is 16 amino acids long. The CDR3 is CSVEGYGRANVYEQYF.

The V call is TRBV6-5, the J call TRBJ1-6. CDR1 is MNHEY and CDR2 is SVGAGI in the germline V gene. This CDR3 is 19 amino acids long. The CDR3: CASSYLGQDSGMPNSPLHF.

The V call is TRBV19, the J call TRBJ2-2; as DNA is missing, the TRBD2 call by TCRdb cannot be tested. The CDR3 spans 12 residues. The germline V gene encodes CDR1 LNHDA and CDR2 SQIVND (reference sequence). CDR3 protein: CASRTSAGELFF.

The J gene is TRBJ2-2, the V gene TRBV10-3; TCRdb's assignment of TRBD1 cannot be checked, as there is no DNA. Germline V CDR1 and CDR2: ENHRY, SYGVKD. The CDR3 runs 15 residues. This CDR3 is CAIRSTGANTGELFF.

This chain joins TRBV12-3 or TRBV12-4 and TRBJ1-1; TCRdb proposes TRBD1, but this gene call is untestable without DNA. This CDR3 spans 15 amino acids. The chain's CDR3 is CASSLNPGGLPEAFF.

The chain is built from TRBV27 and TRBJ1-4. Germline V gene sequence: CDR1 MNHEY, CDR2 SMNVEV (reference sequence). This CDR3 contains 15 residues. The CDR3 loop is CASSLLGATNEKLFF. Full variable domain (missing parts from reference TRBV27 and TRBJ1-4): EAQVTQNPRYLITVTGKKLTVTCSQNMNHEYMSWYRQDPGLGLRQIYYSMNVEVTDKGDVPEGYKVSRKEKRNFPLILESPSPNQTSLYFCASSLLGATNEKLFFGSGTQLSVL.